Listed below are T cell receptor beta chains from one sample, sequenced in a study of cytomegalovirus exposure and HLA in healthy donors. The repertoire was sequenced with immunoSEQ multiplex PCR; TCRdb's copy has only in-frame clones and lacks some. This table holds around 80,000 clones. Sequencing was carried out using PBMCs. The source is a man between 35 and 55 years old in good health and CMV-seronegative. The CDR3 runs from the conserved cysteine through the conserved F or W. D genes are given only for firm matches.

D gene,J gene,V gene,CDR3 DNA,CDR3 protein
TRBD2,TRBJ2-7,TRBV4-2,TGTGCCAGCAGCCCTTTGACTAGCGGGTTTGTCTCCTACGAGCAGTACTTC,CASSPLTSGFVSYEQYF
-,TRBJ2-3,TRBV5-1,TGCGCCAGCAGCTTGAGTTTAGTCACAGATACGCAGTATTTT,CASSLSLVTDTQYF
-,TRBJ2-4,TRBV29-1,TGCAGCGTCGATTTACTGCAGGGGACCTCAAACATTCAGTACTTC,CSVDLLQGTSNIQYF
-,TRBJ2-6,TRBV7-2,TGTGCCAGCAGCTCTTTGAGCTCTGGGGCCAACGTCCTGACTTTC,CASSSLSSGANVLTF
-,TRBJ2-7,TRBV9,TGTGCCAGCAGCGTAGAGGGACACCACTCCTACGAGCAGTACTTC,CASSVEGHHSYEQYF
TRBD1,TRBJ2-7,TRBV7-2,TGTGCCAGCAGCCCGGGGACAGGGTTTTCCTACGAGCAGTACTTC,CASSPGTGFSYEQYF
-,TRBJ1-1,TRBV30,TGTGCCTGGAGTGTCGGCGGGGCTTCGAACACTGAAGCTTTCTTT,CAWSVGGASNTEAFF
-,TRBJ2-2,TRBV7-9,TGTGCCAGCAGCTTAGTAAGGGGTACCGGGGAGCTGTTTTTT,CASSLVRGTGELFF
TRBD2,TRBJ2-7,TRBV2,TGTGCCAGCAGGGTAACTAGCGGGGGGGCCGAGCAGTACTTC,CASRVTSGGAEQYF
TRBD1,TRBJ1-5,TRBV4-1,TGCGCCAGCAGCCAAGGGCGTGGGGACAGGCTCCAGCCCCAGCATTTT,CASSQGRGDRLQPQHF
-,TRBJ1-2,TRBV5-1,TGCGCCAGCAGCGCACAGAGAACCTATGGCTACACCTTC,CASSAQRTYGYTF
TRBD2,TRBJ2-1,TRBV18,TGTGCCAGCTCACCACGAACTAGCGAGCCCAATGAGCAGTTCTTC,CASSPRTSEPNEQFF
TRBD2,TRBJ2-3,TRBV5-1,TGCGCCAGCAGCTTGGCGGCGGGGGGCCCAGATACGCAGTATTTT,CASSLAAGGPDTQYF
-,TRBJ1-6,TRBV7-9,TGTGCCAGCAGCTTAGGGGGGGGCGGTTCACCCCTCCACTTT,CASSLGGGGSPLHF
-,TRBJ1-5,TRBV10-3,TGTGCCATCAGTGCTGGACAGCCCGATAGCAATCAGCCCCAGCATTTT,CAISAGQPDSNQPQHF
-,TRBJ1-5,TRBV6-5,TGTGCCAGCAGTTACTCTCCAGGGCGCAATCAGCCCCAGCATTTT,CASSYSPGRNQPQHF
-,TRBJ2-2,TRBV27,TGTGCCAGCAGTTTATTAAGTGGCCGGGGGGCGGGAACCGGGGAGCTGTTTTTT,CASSLLSGRGAGTGELFF
-,TRBJ1-2,TRBV7-9,TGTGCCAGCAGCCTAGTTCAGGCCTTGGGTGGCTACACCTTC,CASSLVQALGGYTF
TRBD2,TRBJ2-1,TRBV27,TGTGCCAGCAGTCTACCATCTAGCGGGAGGGCTGGAGAGCAGTTCTTC,CASSLPSSGRAGEQFF
TRBD2,TRBJ2-7,TRBV11-2,TGTGCCAGCAGCTTAGGTTATAGCGGGACATCCTACGAGCAGTACTTC,CASSLGYSGTSYEQYF
-,TRBJ2-7,TRBV11-2,TGTGCCAGCAGCTTATTTTGGTTTCGGGGGTTTAAGAATTTCGACGAGCAGTACTTC,CASSLFWFRGFKNFDEQYF
TRBD2,TRBJ2-6,TRBV7-2,TGTGCCAGCAGCGCGGGAGGGACAGGGGCCAACGTCCTGACTTTC,CASSAGGTGANVLTF
-,TRBJ1-3,TRBV6-6,TGTGCCAGCAGTTACTCGGGGGGGGACGGGAGAAACACCATATATTTT,CASSYSGGDGRNTIYF
TRBD1,TRBJ1-2,TRBV27,TGTGCCAGCAGTTTATTGGGCTTTTACAAGACAGGGGGTTATGGCTACACCTTC,CASSLLGFYKTGGYGYTF
TRBD2,TRBJ2-4,TRBV19,TGTGCCAGTGCCCCCGGGGGGGTAGCCAAAAACATTCAGTACTTC,CASAPGGVAKNIQYF
TRBD2,TRBJ2-1,TRBV11-3,TGTGCCAGCAGCCCGGGGGAGGGCCAGAGGGACGGGGGCTCCTACAATGAGCAGTTCTTC,CASSPGEGQRDGGSYNEQFF
TRBD1,TRBJ2-7,TRBV11-3,TGTGCCAGCAGCTCTGGGACAGGGGCCGATCAAGAGCAGTACTTC,CASSSGTGADQEQYF
TRBD1,TRBJ2-7,TRBV5-4,TGTGCCAGCAGCTCGGGACAGGGCGCCTACGAGCAGTACTTC,CASSSGQGAYEQYF
-,TRBJ2-2,TRBV11-1,TGTGCCAGCAGCTTAGTGGCGGGGTCGACCGGGGAGCTGTTTTTT,CASSLVAGSTGELFF
-,TRBJ1-1,TRBV6-4,TGTGCCAGCAGTGACTCACCAGGGCAGAACACTGAAGCTTTCTTT,CASSDSPGQNTEAFF
-,TRBJ1-1,TRBV19,TGTGCCAGTACCGACTTGGTGGGGGGTGAAGCTTTCTTT,CASTDLVGGEAFF
TRBD2,TRBJ2-7,TRBV10-3,TGTGCCATCAGTGAGTTAGCGGGAGCCCCCTACGAGCAGTACTTC,CAISELAGAPYEQYF
-,TRBJ1-4,TRBV4-2,TGTGCCAGCAGCCAAGTGGACATAGAGGAAAAACTGTTTTTT,CASSQVDIEEKLFF
TRBD2,TRBJ2-3,TRBV7-6,TGTGCCAGCAGCCCGGGGGGATGGCCTCCTAGCACAGATACGCAGTATTTT,CASSPGGWPPSTDTQYF
-,TRBJ1-1,TRBV6-5,TGTGCCAGCAGTTACTCTCCAGGGGATACTGAAGCTTTCTTT,CASSYSPGDTEAFF
-,TRBJ1-1,TRBV6-5,TGTGCCAGCAGTAACCTAGGAGGAAGTATAGAGGCTTTCTTT,CASSNLGGSIEAFF
-,TRBJ2-5,TRBV6-1,TGTGCCAGCAGTGCCACCCAAGCCGACCAAGAGACCCAGTACTTC,CASSATQADQETQYF